What follows are 20 T cell receptor beta chains derived from one specimen sequenced in a study of cytomegalovirus exposure and HLA in healthy donors. The PCR ran on 60 Vbeta and 13 Jbeta primers. Profiling relied on immunoSEQ multiplex PCR, and the TCRdb table lists in-frame clones only, not all of them. The top ten clones hold approximately 4.8% of a sample with around 94,000 clones, approximately 64% of them seen once. Sequencing was done on a sample of PBMCs. The receptor source for this set is a human donor in good health.

The chain recombines TRBV2 with TRBJ1-4; D ambiguous. Germline V gives CDR1 SNHLY, CDR2 FYNNEI. V shed 2 bases and J shed 0 bases, with 10 bases lying between them. The CDR3 is made up of 16 amino acids. The CDR3 is CASSEQRLATNEKLFF. In nucleotides, the CDR3 is TGTGCCAGCAGTGAACAGCGCTTAGCAACTAATGAAAAACTGTTTTTT.

The DNA for the CDR3 is TGTGCCAGCAGCCTACAGGGAGGGAGTGTAGATACGCAGTATTTT. It is translated as CASSLQGGSVDTQYF. This chain uses TRBV7-2 with TRBJ2-3; D may be TRBD2 (7 bases). CDR3 length: 15 amino acids. CDR1 is SGHTA, CDR2 FQGNSA, per germline. Trimming took 5 bases from V and 5 from J, leaving 17 bases between them.

This clone has a handful of counts. The rearrangement joins TRBV28 to TRBJ2-1; TRBD2 matches 7 bases. Germline CDR1 and CDR2: MDHEN and SYDVKM. The CDR3 is made up of 15 amino acids. Trimming cost V 7 bases and J 6 bases; bases outside gene matches: 12. DNA for the CDR3: TGTGCCAGCATGGGGTCTGGCGGGAGCCTCAATGAGCAGTTCTTC. It specifies CASMGSGGSLNEQFF.

CDR3 residues: CASRPSGTSYEQYF. The CDR3 region has the DNA TGTGCCAGCAGGCCTAGCGGTACGTCCTACGAGCAGTACTTC. The J gene is TRBJ2-7, the V gene TRBV2, with 7 bases matching TRBD2. Germline-derived CDR1 and CDR2 are SNHLY and FYNNEI. CDR3 length: 14 residues. The ends lost 6 bases at V and 1 base at J; junction bases unmatched: 6.

The V and J genes are TRBV5-6 and TRBJ1-4; TRBD1 is a possible D gene (5 bases). The CDR3 extends over 16 amino acids. Trimming took 2 bases from V and 1 from J, leaving 12 bases between them. The V gene's germline CDR1 is SGHDT and CDR2 YYEEEE. The CDR3 here is CASSLWGGRTNEKLFF. The CDR3 DNA sequence: TGTGCCAGCAGCTTATGGGGGGGAAGAACTAATGAAAAACTGTTTTTT.

V gene TRBV19 combines with J gene TRBJ1-5, with D unresolved. V lost 1 base and J 6 bases, leaving 7 bases between the germline ends. Germline V gene data show CDR1 as LNHDA and CDR2 as SQIVND (reference sequence). The CDR3 spans 13 residues. In DNA, the CDR3 is TGTGCCAGTAGTATAGTATCGGGTCAGCCCCAGCATTTT. Protein: CASSIVSGQPQHF. Looking up the rest from reference TRBV19 and TRBJ1-5 gives the full variable domain: DGGITQSPKYLFRKEGQNVTLSCEQNLNHDAMYWYRQDPGQGLRLIYYSQIVNDFQKGDIAEGYSVSREKKESFPLTVTSAQKNPTAFYLCASSIVSGQPQHFGDGTRLSIL.

A few counts support this clone. The chain uses TRBV5-1 and TRBJ2-1; 7 nucleotides agree with TRBD2. J was trimmed by 2 bases and V by 7 bases; bases with no gene match: 9. CDR1 and CDR2 (germline): SGHRS, YFSETQ. This CDR3 contains 15 residues. CDR3 in DNA: TGCGCCAGCGAGGAGGGAGCGGGGACCTACAATGAGCAGTTCTTC. It encodes CASEEGAGTYNEQFF.

The chain couples TRBV7-9 to TRBJ2-7; the D gene is possibly TRBD1 (5 bases). Deletions cut 6 bases from V and 2 bases from J, with 8 bases between. The CDR3 spans 12 residues. CDR1 is SEHNR and CDR2 is FQNEAQ in the germline V gene (reference sequence). The CDR3 loop is CASRGLTYEQYF. The CDR3 DNA reads as TGTGCCAGCAGGGGGCTTACCTACGAGCAGTACTTC.

A few counts support this clone. The V gene is TRBV27, the J gene TRBJ1-2; D possibly corresponds to TRBD1 (6 bases). Germline V gene data show CDR1 as MNHEY and CDR2 as SMNVEV (reference sequence). This CDR3 has 15 residues. Trimming took 5 bases from V and 4 from J, leaving 17 bases between them. CDR3 bases: TGTGCCAGCAGTCTGGGACAACACCACATCTATGGCTACACCTTC. This sequence encodes CASSLGQHHIYGYTF.

The CDR3 bases are TGTGCCAGCAGTGAGAGGGCAGCCTTAATAGAGACCCAGTACTTC. Amino acids: CASSERAALIETQYF. The chain combines TRBV25-1 with TRBJ2-5; perhaps TRBD2 as D (5 bases). This CDR3 is 15 amino acids long. Trimming took off 3 bases at V and 4 bases at J, with 15 bases between the two ends. Germline V gives CDR1 MGHDK, CDR2 SYGVNS.

This clone has just a few counts. The rearrangement uses TRBV6-1 and TRBJ2-7, with TRBD2 matching 7 bases. The CDR3 spans 15 residues. V was clipped by 2 bases and J by 0 bases; unmatched bases: 4. From germline, CDR1 is MNHNS and CDR2 SASEGT. The CDR3 DNA follows: TGTGCCAGCAGTGAACTAGCGGTTAGCTCCTACGAGCAGTACTTC. Its translation is CASSELAVSSYEQYF.

The chain couples TRBV30 to TRBJ2-3; TRBD2 matches at 8 bases. The CDR3 spans 14 residues. With 3 bases clipped from V and 8 bases from J, the junction kept 10 bases outside the gene matches. Germline CDR1 is GTSNPN and CDR2 is SVGIG (reference sequence). CDR3 protein: CAWRRAGEFGTQYF. As DNA, the CDR3 is TGTGCCTGGAGAAGAGCGGGAGAGTTCGGTACGCAGTATTTT.

The chain carries TRBV6-1 and TRBJ1-1, with a possible D match to TRBD1 (5 bases). Trimming took off 2 bases at V and 3 bases at J, with 13 bases between the two ends. Germline loops: CDR1 MNHNS, CDR2 SASEGT. The CDR3 extends over 15 amino acids. The CDR3 DNA reads TGTGCCAGCAGTGAACCCCCCACGGGGGACACTGAAGCTTTCTTT. Protein product: CASSEPPTGDTEAFF.

CDR3 sequence reads: CSAPSQGRAFF. The DNA for the CDR3 is TGCAGTGCCCCGAGTCAGGGTCGGGCTTTCTTT. The chain carries TRBV20-1 and TRBJ1-1; tentative D call: TRBD1 (5 bases). This CDR3 has 11 residues. Germline CDR1 is DFQATT and CDR2 is SNEGSKA (reference sequence). V was shortened by 6 bases and J by 11 bases, with 16 bases between the two germline ends.

This clone has a single count. The chain carries TRBV18 and TRBJ2-5; D might be TRBD1 (5 bases). The germline gives CDR1 KGHSH, CDR2 LQKENI. The V and J ends lost 4 bases and 5 bases respectively, with 11 bases between them. There are 13 residues in the CDR3. The CDR3 DNA sequence: TGTGCCAGCTCACTGGGGCTGCGGGAGACCCAGTACTTC. The encoded protein is CASSLGLRETQYF.

The gene calls are TRBV4-1 and TRBJ2-2; 7 bases align to TRBD2. Germline CDR1 and CDR2: MGHRA and YSYEKL. The CDR3 length is 19 residues. The V and J ends lost 1 base and 4 bases, in that order; junction bases with no gene match: 15. CDR3 sequence (DNA): TGCGCCAGCAGCCAAGCCCACGGACTAGTACGTTTTGGCACCGGGGAGCTGTTTTTT. Its protein product is CASSQAHGLVRFGTGELFF.

This clone has only one observation. The CDR3 DNA is TGTGCCAGCAGCTTAGTGACAGGGTGGGGTTTAGGGGCCAACGTCCTGACTTTC. Its translation is CASSLVTGWGLGANVLTF. This chain links TRBV7-8 with TRBJ2-6, with 7 bases that match TRBD1. V shed 1 base and J 4 bases; nucleotides not matched to a gene: 10. Germline CDR1 is SGHVS and CDR2 is FQNEAQ. This CDR3 region has 18 residues.

This chain uses TRBV6-1 with TRBJ1-1; D ambiguous. CDR3 size: 14 residues. CDR1 is MNHNS and CDR2 is SASEGT in the germline V gene. Trimming shortened V by 6 bases and J by 4 bases, and 15 bases separated the two germline ends. The CDR3 region is CASSSSSRGTEAFF. Here the CDR3 DNA reads TGTGCCAGCAGCTCATCCAGTAGAGGCACTGAAGCTTTCTTT.

CDR3 nucleotides: TGTGCCAGCAGTTACCCGGGTGGGACTGAAGCTTTCTTT. Its translation: CASSYPGGTEAFF. V usage is TRBV6-5 and J usage is TRBJ1-1; no clear D. The CDR3 is 13 residues long. Trimming pared 2 bases from V and 5 bases from J, leaving 9 bases between. Germline CDR1 and CDR2: MNHEY and SVGAGI.

This clone was recorded once. J is TRBJ1-1 and V is TRBV19; the match to TRBD1 covers 7 bases. V was clipped by 10 bases and J by 4 bases; unmatched bases: 9. This CDR3 region has 13 residues. Germline CDR1 reads LNHDA; CDR2 reads SQIVND (reference sequence). As DNA, the CDR3 is TGTGCCACCGAGAACAGGGGAGGCACTGAAGCTTTCTTT. Its protein is CATENRGGTEAFF. The whole variable domain, remainder taken from reference TRBV19 and TRBJ1-1, is DGGITQSPKYLFRKEGQNVTLSCEQNLNHDAMYWYRQDPGQGLRLIYYSQIVNDFQKGDIAEGYSVSREKKESFPLTVTSAQKNPTAFYLCATENRGGTEAFFGQGTRLTVV.